The subject of this entry is one T cell receptor (beta chain). The target of this receptor is not known. No base quality information exists; no much larger clone differs at one position. Ophthalmopathy patients had moderately to severely active disease, Clinical Activity Score of at least 3, NOSPECS grade of at least 4, and duration under 3 months. Exclusion was applied to patients with uncontrolled infections, other autoimmune diseases, pregnancy or lactation. Clinical symptoms, serum thyroxine and TRAb, thyroid ultrasound, and orbital computed tomography formed the basis for the diagnoses. PBMCs were separated from 8 to 10 ml of fresh peripheral blood using Ficoll-Paque density gradient centrifugation. Total RNA was extracted with Trizol reagent, and quality was checked on an Agilent 2100 Bioanalyzer. The data were taken from a study of T cells in Graves' hyperthyroidism and ophthalmopathy (dated by TCRdb to about 2019). Looking at the study overall: Peripheral blood was collected at initial diagnosis, before any treatment. For training and testing, the roughly 97 patients in the discovery cohort were randomly divided in a 7:3 ratio. The paper reports TCR Vbeta CDR3 sequencing of some 140 peripheral blood samples: around 45 ophthalmopathy, under 80 hyperthyroidism and 17 progressor patients. In roughly six Graves' hyperthyroidism patients, the study also compared T-cell repertoires from thyroid tissue with T-cell repertoires from blood. Once sampling was done, hyperthyroidism patients were given methimazole at a starting dose of 30 mg daily, whereas ophthalmopathy patients were given high-dose intravenous methylprednisolone. To identify distinguishing TCR V-J signatures, a discovery cohort of 90 to 100 patients was used, comprising fewer than 45 with Graves' ophthalmopathy and some 60 with stable Graves' hyperthyroidism. An independent validation cohort of around 20 hyperthyroidism patients and about 15 patients who later progressed to ophthalmopathy tested prospective prediction of ophthalmopathy. Overall study results and their limits: During validation, the model predicted progression to ophthalmopathy a median of approximately 6 months ahead of onset, with around 71% sensitivity and 72% to 80% specificity. No statistical method was used to set the sample size in advance, and investigators knew the group allocation. In cross-validation, a model built on a 13 V-J signature told ophthalmopathy apart from stable hyperthyroidism with roughly 87% sensitivity and about 81% specificity, and in testing the same model reached 80%/75%. Most expanded thyroid clonotypes (frequency above 0.001) were also detected in blood, suggesting blood repertoires may reflect thyroid immune responses.

The TCR beta CDR3 regions were amplified from RNA transcripts. For the first round of RT-PCR on the TCR CDR3, the HTBI primer set was used together with the Qiagen OneStep RT-PCR kit. Libraries were constructed in a second round of multiplex PCR, after which size selection and purification were carried out. Libraries were sequenced paired-end with 100 bp reads on an Illumina HiSeq2000. From the authors' description of their analysis: SOAPnuke was used to process the raw data, throwing out any read that contained adapters or uncalled bases, had a mean Phred below 15, or lacked an exact constant-primer or identifier match. High-quality paired reads were merged using COPE v1.2.5, and each unique nucleotide sequence was defined as a clonotype. Clonotypes were aligned to IMGT TRBV, TRBD and TRBJ reference segments using MiTCR v1.1. Only V-J combinations with frequency above 0.0001, covering 99% to 99.2% of repertoires, were analysed. A TCS score was defined as the ratio between F50 (clonal expansion) and ExV (chaos), using BLOSUM62-based TCRdist between CDR3 peptides within each V-J. Welch's t-statistics and random forest reduced 450 to 600 V-J features to around 14, which were used in a naive Bayes classifier (R e1071). The public reads were run again by TCRdb, first through fastp at Q25 and then through MiXCR, and only productive beta chains were kept. Every CDR3 protein is listed once, alongside the most common genes and DNA of its rows. Clone size and V and J calls follow TCRdb, not the original study. Counted in this sample were 300,000 to 350,000 distinct CDR3 sequences; about a sixth of them appeared once. About a sixth of the sample is in the top ten clones.

From the cysteine up to the phenylalanine, the CDR3 has a length of 13 residues. The DNA shown is the 39-base CDR3, in frame from base 1. Trimming takes 5 bases from V and 6 bases from J, and the germline ends sit 14 bases apart. CDR1 and CDR2 were assigned from the germline V gene (reference sequence) as SEHNR and FQNEAQ. This TCR came from a middle-aged woman with Graves' ophthalmopathy. This receptor chain uses TRBV7-9 and TRBJ2-7; the D gene identity is not certain. The source material was blood. The CDR3 region reads CASSAQEGFEQYF. The DNA sequence reads TGTGCCAGCAGCGCCCAGGAAGGGTTCGAGCAGTACTTC.